Sequencing of this TCR beta chain was carried out in a study of blood T cells in healthy people across ages. Healthy Caucasians from Russia aged roughly 6 to 90 served as donors. In this sample, this clonotype turned up many times. What it binds is not known. Findings and caveats of the study: The lack of PBMC sorting stopped any conclusive naive versus antigen-experienced comparison. A roughly linear fall in TCR beta diversity per million T cells was seen with increasing age.

Combining a sample-barcoded 5' primer with a J-beta primer mix, a second PCR ran for 7 to 11 cycles. Every molecule of cDNA carried a tag from a template-switch adaptor with 12 random nucleotides. Using its own MiXCR run on the 5' RACE reads, TCRdb lists one record per CDR3 protein. The sample lists hundreds of thousands of distinct CDR3 sequences, roughly 32% seen once, with approximately 15% in the top ten. Specimen: blood. The sequence derives from a woman aged 80 or older in good health.

CDR3 DNA: TGTGCCAGCAGCCCGCAGACAGGGTTATGGAACGAGCAGTACTTC. Translation gives CASSPQTGLWNEQYF. V gene TRBV7-2 combines with J gene TRBJ2-7, with 7 bases fitting TRBD1. Germline V lookup: CDR1 SGHTA, CDR2 FQGNSA. V trimming: 5 bases; J trimming: 5 bases; junction bases outside the gene matches: 12. CDR3 length: 15 amino acids. Looking up the rest from reference TRBV7-2 and TRBJ2-7 gives the full variable domain: GAGVSQSPSNKVTEKGKDVELRCDPISGHTALYWYRQSLGQGLEFLIYFQGNSAPDKSGLPSDRFSAERTGGSVSTLTIQRTQQEDSAVYLCASSPQTGLWNEQYFGPGTRLTVT.